This TCR beta chain was sequenced during a study of vaccination and CD4 T cells after COVID-19. This clonotype has just a few counts. The antigen is not known. Oncomine TCR Beta short-read sequencing was applied to DNA from cultured CD4+ T cells. In TCRdb, the PCR reads were re-called with MiXCR into one record per CDR3 protein. Seen here are about 13,000 distinct CDR3 sequences, 40% to 50% observed once, and the top ten hold roughly 25%. V lost 3 bases, J lost 1 base, and 9 bases lay in between. The CDR3 is 14 amino acids. Treatment in this sample: approximately nine-day PBMC culture with coronavirus spike peptide pools or control peptides (ViraFEST assay).

This clonotype originated in a human donor who had recovered from COVID-19. Material: CD4+ T cells from blood, cultured in vitro. The chain links TRBV12-3 or TRBV12-4 to TRBJ1-1; possible D gene TRBD1, 6 bases. The CDR3 loop reads CASSFRGPNTEAFF. The CDR3 DNA follows: TGTGCCAGCAGTTTCAGGGGCCCGAACACTGAAGCTTTCTTT.